The 21 T cell receptor beta chains presented below share a single source sample, sequenced in a study of T cell repertoires in cytomegalovirus infection (dated by TCRdb to between 2019 and 2020). What the treatment or condition label conveys for this sample: in vitro stimulation with specific CMV peptide epitopes to enrich CMV-specific T cells. Their target antigens are unknown. Reads for this sample came from an Illumina HiSeq 1500. The public reads were reprocessed in TCRdb via fastp at Q25 and MiXCR, keeping in-frame beta chains. CDR3 protein duplicates are merged, each entry listing the most common genes and DNA. Across this sample there are 100,000 to 120,000 distinct CDR3 sequences, with roughly 30% seen only once. The top ten hold around two fifths of the sample. The sequenced sample was CD8+ T cells from cultured PBMCs, obtained from culture after CMV antigen stimulation. The receptors were sampled from a human donor in good health (CMV status not recorded). Some clones in this sample may be carry-over from other donors' samples.

This clonotype was found a few times. V gene TRBV4-1 combines with J gene TRBJ1-3, with unresolved D. CDR1 and CDR2 (germline): MGHRA, YSYEKL. The CDR3 runs to 17 residues. V lost 0 bases, J lost 0 bases, and 12 bases lay in between. CDR3 region: CASSQDGVVLSGNTIYF. DNA for the CDR3: TGCGCCAGCAGCCAAGACGGCGTGGTACTCTCTGGAAACACCATATATTTT.

The chain uses TRBV24-1 and TRBJ2-1, with 7 positions matching TRBD1. The CDR3 is made up of 19 amino acids. CDR1 is KGHDR, CDR2 SFDVKD, per germline. J lost 3 bases, V lost 1 base, and 14 bases had no gene match. The CDR3 DNA reads TGTGCCACCAGTGATTTTGGCAGAGGGGGCTCGGAGGTCTACAATGAGCAGTTCTTC. Amino acids: CATSDFGRGGSEVYNEQFF.

The chain couples TRBV13 to TRBJ2-3, with D perhaps matching TRBD2 (5 bases). The CDR3 is 15 residues long. Trimming took off 2 bases at V and 5 bases at J, with 14 bases between the two ends. The germline CDR1 and CDR2 sequences are PRHDT and FYEKMQ (reference sequence). CDR3 sequence reads: CASSLLGLAGDTQYF. The CDR3, as DNA: TGTGCCAGCAGCTTACTAGGCCTGGCGGGAGATACGCAGTATTTT.

The CDR3 bases are TGCAGCGTTGGCGACAGGGGCTCCTACGAGCAGTACTTC. As protein: CSVGDRGSYEQYF. This chain uses TRBV29-1 with TRBJ2-7, with 8 bases that match TRBD1. CDR3 length: 13 amino acids. V lost 4 bases, J lost 0 bases, and 2 bases stayed unmatched. Germline V lookup: CDR1 SQVTM, CDR2 ANQGSEA.

The V call is TRBV5-6, the J call TRBJ2-2, with 10 bases that match TRBD1. The CDR3 consists of 16 residues. V lost 4 bases to trimming and J lost 3 bases; unmatched junction nucleotides: 6. CDR1 and CDR2 from the germline V gene are SGHDT and YYEEEE. The CDR3 nucleotides are TGTGCCAGCAGCCCACCGGGACAGGGGTACACCGGGGAGCTGTTTTTT. As protein: CASSPPGQGYTGELFF.

Regarding this clonotype: Germline and junction disagree at one end, which may indicate a read error. This sequence joins TRBV6-8 and TRBJ1-5, with D uncertain. The germline gives CDR1 MNHGY, CDR2 SAAAGT. The CDR3 totals 13 residues. CDR3: CASSYRVNQPQRF. The CDR3 region has the DNA TGTGCCAGCAGTTACAGAGTTAATCAGCCCCAGCGTTTT.

This clonotype was picked up a small number of times. The rearrangement joins TRBV7-6 to TRBJ2-7, with TRBD1 matching 7 bases. CDR1 and CDR2 from the germline V gene are SGHVS and FNYEAQ. This CDR3 region has 15 residues. J was trimmed by 2 bases and V by 1 base; bases with no gene match: 5. CDR3 sequence: CASSLEGAVTYEQYF. CDR3 coding DNA: TGTGCCAGCAGCTTAGAGGGGGCGGTTACCTACGAGCAGTACTTC.

J is TRBJ1-1 and V is TRBV27, with D possibly matching TRBD1 (5 bases). V was trimmed by 8 bases and J by 1 base, leaving 14 bases between them. The CDR3 runs to 14 residues. CDR1 and CDR2 from the germline V gene are MNHEY and SMNVEV (reference sequence). This CDR3 is CASGGAGPNTEAFF. The CDR3 DNA is TGTGCCAGCGGCGGGGCAGGACCGAACACTGAAGCTTTCTTT.

The chain recombines TRBV7-3 with TRBJ2-1; TRBD1 aligns across 11 bases. CDR1 is SGHTA and CDR2 is FQGTGA in the germline V gene. Trimming at V came to 5 bases and at J to 7 bases, leaving 7 bases not matched to a gene. The length of the CDR3 is 15 residues. CDR3 sequence (DNA): TGTGCCAGCAGCGCAGGACAGGGGGCGATAAATGAGCAGTTCTTC. Its protein product is CASSAGQGAINEQFF.

The chain couples TRBV29-1 to TRBJ1-1; D remains unclear. The germline V and J ends were trimmed by 0 bases and 10 bases, with 15 bases remaining between them. The germline V gene has CDR1 SQVTM and CDR2 ANQGSEA. The CDR3 is 13 amino acids. The chain's CDR3 is CSVEDRITDAAFF. The CDR3 DNA reads as TGCAGCGTTGAAGATAGAATAACGGACGCAGCTTTCTTT.

This clonotype was counted between two and nine times. This chain connects TRBV20-1 to TRBJ2-3; the D is unclear. Germline CDR1 DFQATT, CDR2 SNEGSKA (reference sequence). Trimming took 2 bases from V and 5 from J, leaving 2 bases between them. CDR3 length equals 10 residues. The CDR3 protein is CSARIDTQYF. CDR3 DNA: TGCAGTGCTAGAATAGATACGCAGTATTTT.

On this clonotype: A read error is possible here, since a much larger clone lies one base away. This chain joins TRBV7-6 and TRBJ2-5; no clear D gene. Germline-derived CDR1 and CDR2 are SGHVS and FNYEAQ. CDR3 length: 12 amino acids. The CDR3: CASSLEQGTQYF. As DNA, the CDR3 is TGTGCCAGCAGCTTAGAGCAAGGGACCCAGTACTTC.

This clonotype was observed many times. The chain joins TRBV4-1 to TRBJ2-7; 7 bases match TRBD1. V lost 0 bases, J lost 2 bases, and 7 bases stayed unmatched. The CDR3 loop spans 16 amino acids. Per the germline V gene, CDR1 is MGHRA and CDR2 is YSYEKL. The CDR3 is CASSQDVGQGAYEQYF. The CDR3 region has the DNA TGCGCCAGCAGCCAAGATGTCGGCCAGGGGGCCTACGAGCAGTACTTC.

This chain uses TRBV28 with TRBJ2-5; 7 positions match TRBD1. From germline, CDR1 is MDHEN and CDR2 SYDVKM. The ends lost 4 bases at V and 4 bases at J; junction bases unmatched: 6. This CDR3 spans 14 amino acids. This CDR3 is CASSSTGYRETQYF. As DNA, the CDR3 is TGTGCCAGCAGTTCGACAGGGTATCGAGAGACCCAGTACTTC. The entire variable domain, with the rest obtained from reference TRBV28 and TRBJ2-5, is as follows: DVKVTQSSRYLVKRTGEKVFLECVQDMDHENMFWYRQDPGLGLRLIYFSYDVKMKEKGDIPEGYSVSREKKERFSLILESASTNQTSMYLCASSSTGYRETQYFGPGTRLLVL.

This chain joins TRBV7-9 and TRBJ1-3; the D is unclear. The ends were cut back, 5 bases at V and 2 bases at J, with 10 bases in the middle. The CDR3 is made up of 14 amino acids. The germline CDR1 and CDR2 sequences are SEHNR and FQNEAQ (reference sequence). CDR3 sequence reads: CASSGGGAGNTIYF. CDR3 DNA sequence: TGTGCCAGCAGCGGCGGCGGGGCTGGAAACACCATATATTTT. Variable domain in full (rest from reference TRBV7-9 and TRBJ1-3): DTGVSQNPRHKITKRGQNVTFRCDPISEHNRLYWYRQTLGQGPEFLTYFQNEAQLEKSRLLSDRFSAERPKGSFSTLEIQRTEQGDSAMYLCASSGGGAGNTIYFGEGSWLTVV.

The chain couples TRBV25-1 to TRBJ2-1; 8 nucleotides align to TRBD1. The CDR3 runs 22 residues. The V gene's germline CDR1 is MGHDK and CDR2 SYGVNS. After removal of 4 bases from V and 4 bases from J, the junction contained 27 bases not matched to a gene. For the CDR3, the DNA is TGTGCCAGCAGTGGAAAGCTTTACCCTGGAAGCGTCGTGGGACAGGAATACAATGAGCAGTTCTTC. This codes for CASSGKLYPGSVVGQEYNEQFF.

This clonotype was recorded many times. The rearrangement links TRBV4-1 to TRBJ1-1; 8 bases match TRBD1. Per the germline V gene, CDR1 is MGHRA and CDR2 is YSYEKL. The CDR3 loop spans 19 amino acids. J gave up 4 bases and V 0 bases, and 16 bases lay outside the gene matches. This CDR3 reads CASSQDSGTYRGGGTEAFF. CDR3 nucleotide sequence: TGCGCCAGCAGCCAAGATTCCGGAACATACAGGGGGGGCGGCACTGAAGCTTTCTTT.

V usage is TRBV6-5 and J usage is TRBJ2-3; D is possibly TRBD2 (5 bases). The CDR3 totals 12 residues. With 5 bases removed from V and 4 bases from J, the gap between germline ends came to 7 bases. Germline V gene lookup returns CDR1 MNHEY and CDR2 SVGAGI. In DNA, the CDR3 is TGTGCCAGCAGTCAGGACTCAGATACGCAGTATTTT. This codes for CASSQDSDTQYF.

The genes are TRBV27 and TRBJ2-1; 11 bases fit TRBD1. Germline trimming cut 8 bases from V and 9 bases from J; bases unmatched to any gene: 3. Per germline, CDR1 MNHEY and CDR2 SMNVEV (reference sequence). The CDR3 covers 12 residues. CDR3 nucleotides: TGTGCCAGCTGGACAGGGGGCGGTGAGCAGTTCTTC. It yields the protein CASWTGGGEQFF.

This clonotype was seen repeatedly, ten times or more. The V and J genes are TRBV12-3 or TRBV12-4 and TRBJ2-3; no reliable D call. The V and J ends lost 3 bases and 3 bases respectively, with 13 bases between them. This CDR3 contains 15 residues. The CDR3 is CASSFWGFGTDTQYF. In nucleotides, the CDR3 is TGTGCCAGCAGTTTCTGGGGATTTGGGACAGATACGCAGTATTTT.

This clonotype was seen a few times. This chain connects TRBV19 to TRBJ2-1; D remains ambiguous. Trimming stripped 3 bases from V and 0 bases from J, with 9 bases between. The CDR3 consists of 15 residues. Germline V gene sequence: CDR1 LNHDA, CDR2 SQIVND (reference sequence). For the CDR3, the DNA is TGTGCCAGTAGTATGGCACAATACTCCTACAATGAGCAGTTCTTC. It encodes CASSMAQYSYNEQFF.